This is a list of T cell receptor beta chains from one sample in a study of CD4+ T cells in melanoma. TCRdb's copy holds only in-frame clones and misses some; the assay was immunoSEQ multiplex PCR. The sample lists some 20,000 clones, 83% occurring once. Sequencing was performed on cells from a culture (not recorded whether cultured in vitro). The receptors originated from a human donor with melanoma. Both conserved end residues are part of each CDR3. The D gene is left open where the match is weak. Not every row has a clone size; where given, it reads once, few, many or a size class.

CDR3nt	CDR3aa	d_gene	v_gene	j_gene	abundance
TGTGCCAGTAGTATTTCCAACAGGGGGAAAAGCTCCTACGAGCAGTACTTC	CASSISNRGKSSYEQYF	TRBD1	TRBV19	TRBJ2-7	.
TGCGCCAGCAGCTTCTCAGGTCCCGATGGCTACACCTTC	CASSFSGPDGYTF	.	TRBV5-1	TRBJ1-2	few
TGTGCCAGCAGCTTAGAAGGACGGCTAGGTTCACCCCTCCACTTT	CASSLEGRLGSPLHF	.	TRBV7-2	TRBJ1-6	.
TGTGCCAGCAGTTACTCGACCTGGGCGAACGGCGAGCAGTACTTC	CASSYSTWANGEQYF	.	TRBV6-5	TRBJ2-7	.
TGTGCCAGCAGCTTGGAGGGGGTGGCTTTCTTT	CASSLEGVAFF	.	TRBV5-6	TRBJ1-1	.
TGTGCCAGCAGCTCGCCCACGGGCGGCTTCTATGGCTACACCTTC	CASSSPTGGFYGYTF	.	TRBV11-2	TRBJ1-2	.
TGTGCCAGCAGCTTAGAGGGTGGTGCCCTGCGGTTC	CASSLEGGALRF	.	TRBV7-9	TRBJ2-4	.
TGTGCCAGCAGCATCGCCCCGGACAGGGCCACACGGGAGCAGTACTTC	CASSIAPDRATREQYF	TRBD1	TRBV13	TRBJ2-7	.
TGTGCCTGGGACCCTATACAGGGGGGCGAGCAGTACTTC	CAWDPIQGGEQYF	TRBD1	TRBV30	TRBJ2-7	few
TGTGCCAGCAGCTCCTACAGGGGAGATACGCAGTATTTT	CASSSYRGDTQYF	TRBD1	TRBV7-9	TRBJ2-3	.
TGTGCCAGCAGCTTACGGGGATTTTACACAGATACGCAGTATTTT	CASSLRGFYTDTQYF	.	TRBV7-3	TRBJ2-3	.
TGTGCCAGCAGGCGACGGTATGCCGAAAAGGAGACCCAGTACTTC	CASRRRYAEKETQYF	.	TRBV6-5	TRBJ2-5	.
TGCGCCAGCAGCTTGGCCGGAGGGGGGGCGAATGAGCAGTTCTTC	CASSLAGGGANEQFF	.	TRBV5-1	TRBJ2-1	.
TGCGCCAGCAGTCAATCGCCGGAGACCCAGTACTTC	CASSQSPETQYF	.	TRBV23-1	TRBJ2-5	.
TGTGCCAGCAACAAAGGGACCCATTTATCTGGAAACACCATATATTTT	CASNKGTHLSGNTIYF	.	TRBV14	TRBJ1-3	.
TGCGCCAGCAGCTTGACTTCCGGGGTTGGTGGCGGGGAGCTGTTTTTT	CASSLTSGVGGGELFF	.	TRBV5-1	TRBJ2-2	.
TGCGCCATCACTAGCGGGAGCACTCCTAGCACAGATACGCAGTATTTT	CAITSGSTPSTDTQYF	TRBD2	TRBV10-2	TRBJ2-3	.
TGCAGCGCATTAATCCGGGACAGGGGGCAGGCCTATGGCTACACCTTC	CSALIRDRGQAYGYTF	TRBD1	TRBV29-1	TRBJ1-2	.
TGCAGCTACATCGATTGGGGCGGGAAAGCGGGGGAGACCCAGTACTTC	CSYIDWGGKAGETQYF	TRBD2	TRBV29-1	TRBJ2-5	.
TGTGCCAGCAGTGAGGGGGGGACTCTATATAAAGAGACCCAGTACTTC	CASSEGGTLYKETQYF	.	TRBV9	TRBJ2-5	.
TGTGCCAGCAGTGGAGGGAGTGACTACAATGAGCAGTTCTTC	CASSGGSDYNEQFF	.	TRBV6-1	TRBJ2-1	.
TGTGCCAGCAGTGAAGCTGGACTAGCGGGGGGGCGGTGGAATACGCAGTATTTT	CASSEAGLAGGRWNTQYF	TRBD2	TRBV6-1	TRBJ2-3	.
TGCGCCAGCAGCTTGACCCCAGTGAACACTGAAGCTTTCTTT	CASSLTPVNTEAFF	.	TRBV5-1	TRBJ1-1	.
TGTGCCTGGAGTGCAGGGGGAGGCCAGCCCCAGCATTTT	CAWSAGGGQPQHF	TRBD1	TRBV30	TRBJ1-5	.
TGTGCCTGGAACAGGGCGGTCATGGGCACTGAAGCTTTCTTT	CAWNRAVMGTEAFF	.	TRBV30	TRBJ1-1	.
TGTGCTAGTGGTTCAAAGGGGACAGTAGTCACAGATACGCAGTATTTT	CASGSKGTVVTDTQYF	TRBD1	TRBV12-5	TRBJ2-3	.
TGTGCCAGCAGCTTGGTCCTAGCGGGGGCCGATACGCAGTATTTT	CASSLVLAGADTQYF	TRBD2	TRBV5-4	TRBJ2-3	.
TGTGCCAGCAGCTTGCTGGGGGGAAGATACAATGAGCAGTTCTTC	CASSLLGGRYNEQFF	.	TRBV7-9	TRBJ2-1	.
TGCGCCAGCAGATACGGGACGGATCAGAGAGGCTACACCTTC	CASRYGTDQRGYTF	.	TRBV5-1	TRBJ1-2	.
TGCGCCAGCAGCTTCGGGGTCGGAGGGGAGACCCAGTACTTC	CASSFGVGGETQYF	.	TRBV5-1	TRBJ2-5	.
TGTGCCAGTCGTGACAGGGACCTGAGACGGTATAGCAATCAGCCCCAGCATTTT	CASRDRDLRRYSNQPQHF	TRBD1	TRBV19	TRBJ1-5	.
TGTGCCAGCAGTTCTTCTATACTTAGGGATAATTCACCCCTCCACTTT	CASSSSILRDNSPLHF	.	TRBV27	TRBJ1-6	.
TGTGCCAGCAGTTTATCCACTAGCGGGGGTATAACCCAGTACTTC	CASSLSTSGGITQYF	TRBD2	TRBV27	TRBJ2-5	once
TGTGCCAGTAGGTTTACAGGGAAAGATTCACCCCTCCACTTT	CASRFTGKDSPLHF	.	TRBV19	TRBJ1-6	.
TGTGCCAGCAGCTTGGCATCTGGGGACTTCCTCACCGGGGAGCTGTTTTTT	CASSLASGDFLTGELFF	.	TRBV7-9	TRBJ2-2	.
TGTGCCAGCAGCGGGGGAGCGGGAGGGAACACCGGGGAGCTGTTTTTT	CASSGGAGGNTGELFF	TRBD2	TRBV9	TRBJ2-2	few
TGTGCCATCAGTTTCCAGGTAGCAGGGCTTGGAGGCTACACCTTC	CAISFQVAGLGGYTF	.	TRBV10-3	TRBJ1-2	.
TGTGCCACCAGCAGAGTGAGAGGGGGCTACGAGCAGTACTTC	CATSRVRGGYEQYF	.	TRBV15	TRBJ2-7	.
TGCGCCAGCAGCTGGACAGGGGCTGACACTGAAGCTTTCTTT	CASSWTGADTEAFF	TRBD1	TRBV5-1	TRBJ1-1	.
TGCGCCAGCAGCCAACACGCAGGGGGCGCCTATGGCTACACCTTC	CASSQHAGGAYGYTF	TRBD1	TRBV7-7	TRBJ1-2	.
TGTGCCTGGAGTACAGGGGAGGACACTGAAGCTTTCTTT	CAWSTGEDTEAFF	TRBD1	TRBV30	TRBJ1-1	.
TGTGCCAGCAGCCTAGGGCCCACTAGCGGTCAAGAGACCCAGTACTTC	CASSLGPTSGQETQYF	TRBD2	TRBV11-2	TRBJ2-5	.
TGTGCCAGCAGCCGAGGACAGTCAGCCTCCTACGAGCAGTACTTC	CASSRGQSASYEQYF	.	TRBV6-6	TRBJ2-7	few
TGTGCCAGCAGATACAGAGGGGTCCAAGAGACCCAGTACTTC	CASRYRGVQETQYF	.	TRBV2	TRBJ2-5	.
TGTGCCAGCGGACAGGGAGCGTCTGGCTACACCTTC	CASGQGASGYTF	TRBD1	TRBV6-6	TRBJ1-2	.
TGTGCCAGCAGCTCGTCCGTGGGGCAGCCCCAGCATTTT	CASSSSVGQPQHF	.	TRBV7-6	TRBJ1-5	.
TGTGCCAGCAGCTCCACCCGGGTTTACAATGAGCAGTTCTTC	CASSSTRVYNEQFF	.	TRBV5-4	TRBJ2-1	.
TGTGCCTGGAGTGCCGGGTACACTGAAGCTTTCTTT	CAWSAGYTEAFF	.	TRBV30	TRBJ1-1	.
TGTGCCAGTAGTATAGGAGCTAGGACAGGACCCCAGTTCTTC	CASSIGARTGPQFF	TRBD1	TRBV19	TRBJ2-1	.
TGTGCCAGCAGCTTAGCCTCCGGGACAGGGGGCTACGAGCAGTACTTC	CASSLASGTGGYEQYF	TRBD1	TRBV7-9	TRBJ2-7	.
TGTGCCAGCAGCCAACCCGGGGCGGGGGGACGATACAATGAGCAGTTCTTC	CASSQPGAGGRYNEQFF	TRBD2	TRBV4-2	TRBJ2-1	.
TGTGCCAGCCGGGACGACAGCTCTGGGGCCAACGTCCTGACTTTC	CASRDDSSGANVLTF	.	TRBV2	TRBJ2-6	.
TGTGCCAGCAGCTTAGAAGCGGCCAAGTATGTCTATGAGCAGTTCTTC	CASSLEAAKYVYEQFF	.	TRBV7-2	TRBJ2-1	once
TGTGCCAGCAGCTTGGGTGGAGGGCAGGAGACCCAGTACTTC	CASSLGGGQETQYF	.	TRBV5-8	TRBJ2-5	.
TGTGCCTGGAGTCTGGGACAGAGTAATGAAAAACTGTTTTTT	CAWSLGQSNEKLFF	TRBD1	TRBV30	TRBJ1-4	few